The rows below give T cell receptor beta chains drawn from one sample of a study of Ad26.COV2.S vaccination and SARS-CoV-2 variants. The table came from immunoSEQ multiplex PCR; TCRdb's copy has only in-frame clones and leaves some out. The sample includes some 640,000 clones, 70% to 90% of them seen just once. This material consisted of peripheral blood, taken in a trial of Ad26.COV2.S vaccine versus placebo. The receptors here all came from a person between 18 and 65 years old who received the Ad26.COV2.S COVID-19 vaccine or a placebo. The CDR3 runs from the conserved cysteine through the conserved F or W. D genes are given only for firm matches.

d_gene,v_gene,j_gene,CDR3aa
NA,TRBV25-1,TRBJ1-6,CASSEEGPSPLHF
TRBD2,TRBV9,TRBJ2-4,CASSVGTSGGPEYF
NA,TRBV13,TRBJ1-2,CASSLGGDGRYGYTF
NA,TRBV6-5,TRBJ1-1,CASSYSSTEAFF
NA,TRBV3-1/TRBV3-2,TRBJ1-4,CASSQDRGRNEKLFF
TRBD2,TRBV11-3,TRBJ2-5,CASSPRPGGPETQYF
TRBD1,TRBV5-3,TRBJ1-6,CARSLEGAAHNSPLHF
TRBD1,TRBV5-6,TRBJ1-2,CASSWGQGTNYGYTF
TRBD2,TRBV5-1,TRBJ2-3,CASSLPGLAVSTDTQYF
NA,TRBV7-9,TRBJ2-5,CASSLIVMGETQYF
NA,TRBV3-1/TRBV3-2,TRBJ1-1,CASNPSGGRTEAFF
NA,TRBV7-9,TRBJ2-7,CASSSPSHPSEQYF
NA,TRBV27,TRBJ1-1,CASRQQENTEAFF
NA,TRBV2,TRBJ1-1,CASSDLGRRTEAFF
NA,TRBV21-1,TRBJ2-3,CASQSGLGSDTQYF
NA,TRBV5-4,TRBJ1-6,CASSPGRVGSPLHF
NA,TRBV6-2/TRBV6-3,TRBJ1-1,CASSQQGAATEAFF
NA,TRBV29-1,TRBJ2-2,CSVVTVSDGELFF
TRBD2,TRBV6-1,TRBJ2-1,CASSGNRASGNYNEQFF
NA,TRBV12-3/TRBV12-4,TRBJ2-7,CASSLTRSGEQYF
NA,TRBV10-1,TRBJ1-1,CASSDRSTGRGSEAFF
TRBD1,TRBV9,TRBJ1-2,CASSADPSGQLGKDF
TRBD1,TRBV6-5,TRBJ2-3,CASSRQGWSSLQYF
TRBD1,TRBV5-6,TRBJ2-7,CASSSRTGSYEQYF
NA,TRBV18,TRBJ2-7,CASSPPFRDSSSYEQYF
TRBD1,TRBV18,TRBJ2-7,CASSRTGRSYEQYF
NA,TRBV11-2,TRBJ2-1,CASSLRQSSYNEQFF
TRBD1,TRBV15,TRBJ1-6,CATSRDHRGNSPLHF
NA,TRBV14,TRBJ2-1,CASSQDRRSEQFF
TRBD1,TRBV6-6,TRBJ1-1,CASRATGMNTEAFF
TRBD1,TRBV5-6,TRBJ1-2,CASSPYPGQGLGYTF
NA,TRBV12-3/TRBV12-4,TRBJ2-5,CASSFRRQETQYF
NA,TRBV12-3/TRBV12-4,TRBJ1-1,CASSRYTEAFF
NA,TRBV15,TRBJ1-5,CATSRARQGQPQHF
NA,TRBV3-1/TRBV3-2,TRBJ2-7,CASSRVSYEQYF
NA,TRBV25-1,TRBJ2-1,CASSERSSGVSEQFF
TRBD1,TRBV19,TRBJ2-7,CASSTRQGPLPYEQYF
TRBD1,TRBV11-2,TRBJ2-5,CASSFHWDRGQETQYF
NA,TRBV5-1,TRBJ2-7,CASSPSLRQKQDEQYF
NA,TRBV7-9,TRBJ1-1,CASSPRSGNTEAFF
NA,TRBV10-3,TRBJ2-5,CATRTGQETQYF
NA,TRBV5-4,TRBJ2-5,CASSPTGLQETQYF
NA,TRBV7-8,TRBJ2-1,CASSLDGRAENEQFF
TRBD2,TRBV4-3,TRBJ2-3,CASSQGSGGPSTDTQYF
NA,TRBV15,TRBJ2-3,CATSRGSGTDTQYF
NA,TRBV30,TRBJ2-7,CAWNRVGYEQYF
TRBD1,TRBV10-3,TRBJ1-5,CAISDRGQGASQPQHF
NA,TRBV7-2,TRBJ2-2,CASSLGTANTGELFF
TRBD1,TRBV6-5,TRBJ1-6,CASSYTRDRRGSPLHF
TRBD2,TRBV10-3,TRBJ2-7,CAISEGLAGGLPYEQYF